This T cell receptor beta chain was identified in a study of shared clonotypes between healthy human individuals. Overall study context: For every donor, three CD4 naive, three CD4 memory, two CD8 naive and one CD8 memory plates were used. Study-wide results and caveats: Donors were few, which limited the genetic and exposure-history diversity represented.

About this clone itself: Its specificity is unknown.

Clones were read by immunoSEQ multiplex PCR, and TCRdb kept only the in-frame ones, dropping some. Of about 580,000 clones in the sample, about 98% were seen once. CD45RO-negative, CCR7-positively selected cells formed the naive CD8 fraction, excluding terminally differentiated effector memory CD45RA+ cells. The V end was cut by 4 bases, the J end by 3 bases, with 16 bases between. CDR3 length equals 15 residues. The germline gives CDR1 MDHEN, CDR2 SYDVKM. The specimen was naive CD8+ T cells sorted from blood. The receptor was isolated from a man aged 25 to 45 in good health. This chain links TRBV28 with TRBJ2-7, with a possible D match to TRBD1 (6 bases). This CDR3 is CASSSTLTGDYEQYF. CDR3 nucleotides: TGTGCCAGCAGTTCCACCCTGACAGGAGACTACGAGCAGTACTTC.